The clone carrying this T cell receptor beta chain was seen at least ten times. Antigen specificity is unknown. RNA transcripts yielded amplified TCR beta CDR3 regions. An opening RT-PCR round employed HTBI primers and preceded a second-round multiplex PCR. TCRdb reanalysed the multiplex PCR reads using MiXCR and keeps one entry per CDR3 protein. Of fewer than 650,000 distinct CDR3 sequences detected, about 24% appear once; the ten largest clones hold roughly 6.9%. The source of the sample is a study of Graves' ophthalmopathy and Graves' hyperthyroidism. CDR1 is DFQATT, CDR2 SNEGSKA, per germline (reference sequence). The V and J ends lost 5 bases and 4 bases respectively, with 15 bases between them. The CDR3 has 13 residues. The study, taken as a whole, reports: An approximately 83% specificity and 87.88% sensitivity were achieved by a 13-signature model that separated ophthalmopathy from stable hyperthyroidism. Most thyroid clonotypes with frequency above 0.001 were detected in blood too.

Sequenced sample: peripheral blood. The origin of this receptor is a woman aged 18-29 years with stable Graves' hyperthyroidism. Some clones in this sample may be carry-over from other donors' samples. The J gene is TRBJ2-7, the V gene TRBV20-1; D is unresolved. The chain's CDR3 is CSAENTEIYEQYF. For the CDR3, the DNA is TGCAGTGCTGAAAATACAGAAATTTACGAGCAGTACTTC.